A single sample is the source of the 16 T cell receptor beta chains below, sequenced in a study of T cells after posttransplantation cyclophosphamide. Cells defined as naive were viable CD3+CD4+ or CD3+CD8+ and CCR7+CD45RA+CD45RO-CD95-CD27+CD28+. Data came from immunoSEQ multiplex PCR; TCRdb stores just in-frame clones and leaves some out. The repertoire has under 40,000 clones, more than 85% of them found once; the top ten carry 0.1%. The sequenced sample consisted of naive CD4+ T cells sorted from blood. Receptor source: a man aged 25 to 40 in good health and a related stem cell transplant donor.

V gene TRBV7-9 combines with J gene TRBJ1-2; D might be TRBD1 (5 bases). Germline V lookup: CDR1 SEHNR, CDR2 FQNEAQ (reference sequence). The germline V and J ends were trimmed by 3 bases and 0 bases, with 11 bases remaining between them. The CDR3 extends over 15 amino acids. The CDR3 coding sequence is TGTGCCAGCAGCTTCGACGACAGAGCTAACTATGGCTACACCTTC. Translated, it gives CASSFDDRANYGYTF. Supplemented by reference TRBV7-9 and TRBJ1-2, the full variable domain reads DTGVSQNPRHKITKRGQNVTFRCDPISEHNRLYWYRQTLGQGPEFLTYFQNEAQLEKSRLLSDRFSAERPKGSFSTLEIQRTEQGDSAMYLCASSFDDRANYGYTFGSGTRLTVV.

V usage is TRBV2 and J usage is TRBJ2-3, with D possibly matching TRBD2 (5 bases). V lost 6 bases to trimming and J lost 2 bases, with 18 bases between them. The CDR3 covers 16 residues. Germline CDR1 and CDR2: SNHLY and FYNNEI. The CDR3 DNA is TGTGCCAGCAGCCCCTATGGTGGAGGCTACACAGATACGCAGTATTTT. The encoded protein is CASSPYGGGYTDTQYF.

DNA for the CDR3: TGCGCCAGCAGCCAAGGCGCGGGGGGGATGGAGACCCAGTACTTC. This encodes CASSQGAGGMETQYF. The chain links TRBV4-1 to TRBJ2-5; 9 positions agree with TRBD2. Germline CDR1 and CDR2: MGHRA and YSYEKL. V trimming: 1 base; J trimming: 5 bases; junction bases outside the gene matches: 5. The CDR3 has 15 residues.

J is TRBJ1-1 and V is TRBV19, with D perhaps matching TRBD1 (5 bases). Per germline, CDR1 LNHDA and CDR2 SQIVND (reference sequence). The CDR3 extends over 14 amino acids. Between the trimmed V and J ends, which lost 7 bases and 4 bases, there was a span of 16 bases. The CDR3 region is CASNPLGGGTEAFF. The DNA for the CDR3 is TGTGCCAGTAATCCCCTGGGGGGGGGCACTGAAGCTTTCTTT. Based on the CDR3 plus reference TRBV19 and TRBJ1-1, the full variable domain is DGGITQSPKYLFRKEGQNVTLSCEQNLNHDAMYWYRQDPGQGLRLIYYSQIVNDFQKGDIAEGYSVSREKKESFPLTVTSAQKNPTAFYLCASNPLGGGTEAFFGQGTRLTVV.

The chain links TRBV14 to TRBJ2-5, with TRBD1 identical over 7 bases. This CDR3 has 16 residues. The V gene's germline CDR1 is SGHDN and CDR2 FVKESK. After removal of 3 bases from V and 2 bases from J, the junction contained 9 bases not matched to a gene. CDR3 sequence (DNA): TGTGCCAGCAGCCACTTGACAGGGATTGGTCAAGAGACCCAGTACTTC. Protein: CASSHLTGIGQETQYF. The whole variable domain, filled in from reference TRBV14 and TRBJ2-5, reads EAGVTQFPSHSVIEKGQTVTLRCDPISGHDNLYWYRRVMGKEIKFLLHFVKESKQDESGMPNNRFLAERTGGTYSTLKVQPAELEDSGVYFCASSHLTGIGQETQYFGPGTRLLVL.

This chain joins TRBV28 and TRBJ2-1; 9 bases line up with TRBD1. Per the germline V gene, CDR1 is MDHEN and CDR2 is SYDVKM. V gave up 6 bases and J gave up 7 bases; unmatched junction bases: 16. The CDR3 totals 17 residues. The CDR3 sequence is CASSPRGTGTGPNEQFF. The CDR3 coding sequence is TGTGCCAGCAGCCCCCGAGGAACCGGGACAGGGCCTAATGAGCAGTTCTTC.

DNA for the CDR3: TGTGCCAGTAGTATAGTTCCCGTGGGGGGGCCTCGGGAGACCCAGTACTTC. The encoded protein is CASSIVPVGGPRETQYF. The rearrangement links TRBV19 to TRBJ2-5, with D possibly being TRBD2 (7 bases). V lost 1 base and J lost 5, with 20 bases in between. The CDR3 is made up of 17 amino acids. Germline-derived CDR1 and CDR2 are LNHDA and SQIVND (reference sequence).

This sequence joins TRBV23-1 and TRBJ1-6, with D possibly TRBD1 on 5 matching bases. TRBV23-1 is designated an ORF whose function remains uncertain. V was pared by 0 bases and J by 9 bases, with 21 bases between. The length of the CDR3 is 18 residues. The CDR3 DNA follows: TGCGCCAGCAGTCAATCCGTTAGTTTTGGGGCTCTAGGTTCACCCCTCCACTTT. Residues: CASSQSVSFGALGSPLHF.

The V and J genes are TRBV2 and TRBJ2-3; TRBD2 matches at 8 bases. The length of the CDR3 is 14 residues. The germline V gene encodes CDR1 SNHLY and CDR2 FYNNEI. The V gene end was trimmed by 7 bases and the J gene end by 3 bases; junction bases not matched to a gene: 6. The CDR3 nucleotides are TGTGCCAGCACCCCGAAGCGGGGGACAGATACGCAGTATTTT. It specifies CASTPKRGTDTQYF.

This clone came up a few times. The chain recombines TRBV7-3 with TRBJ2-7, with 9 bases matching TRBD2. The V and J ends lost 2 bases and 7 bases, in that order; junction bases with no gene match: 12. Germline lookup yields CDR1 SGHTA and CDR2 FQGTGA. The CDR3 length is 16 residues. For the CDR3, the DNA is TGTGCCAGCAGCTTAGGAGGGGCGGGGGGGCGCGAAGAGCAGTACTTC. This encodes CASSLGGAGGREEQYF.

The V call is TRBV5-4, the J call TRBJ2-1; 7 bases line up with TRBD2. V dropped 0 bases and J dropped 9; count of bases not matched to a gene: 3. The germline V gene encodes CDR1 SGHNT and CDR2 YYREEE (reference sequence). The CDR3 runs to 13 residues. CDR3 DNA sequence: TGTGCCAGCAGCTTGGTTTCGGGGGGTGAGCAGTTCTTC. Its translation: CASSLVSGGEQFF.

The chain has TRBV7-2 and TRBJ1-1, with TRBD1 identical over 7 bases. The CDR3 covers 15 residues. Germline V gives CDR1 SGHTA, CDR2 FQGNSA. V lost 2 bases to trimming and J lost 1 base; unmatched junction nucleotides: 4. CDR3 nucleotide sequence: TGTGCCAGCAGCTTAATCACAGGGGAGAACACTGAAGCTTTCTTT. Translation gives CASSLITGENTEAFF.

This CDR3 is CASRLAGGTGELFF. Written as DNA, the CDR3 is TGTGCCAGCAGACTAGCGGGGGGCACCGGGGAGCTGTTTTTT. V usage is TRBV2 and J usage is TRBJ2-2, with TRBD2 identical over 12 bases. This CDR3 comprises 14 residues. Germline V gives CDR1 SNHLY, CDR2 FYNNEI. J lost 4 bases, V lost 6 bases, and 0 bases had no gene match.

The chain employs TRBV19 and TRBJ2-1, with D maybe TRBD1 (5 bases). Germline V CDR1 and CDR2: LNHDA, SQIVND (reference sequence). V gave up 3 bases and J gave up 7 bases, with 19 bases separating them. This CDR3 contains 16 residues. The DNA of the CDR3 is TGTGCCAGTAGTATCCTCCAGGGAAGTCCGGGTAATGAGCAGTTCTTC. Translating it yields CASSILQGSPGNEQFF.

The chain joins TRBV7-3 to TRBJ2-5; TRBD2 matches at 13 bases. The CDR3 extends over 18 amino acids. In germline, CDR1 is SGHTA, CDR2 FQGTGA. Unmatched junction bases numbered 14, after V lost 5 bases and J lost 5 bases. DNA of the CDR3: TGTGCCAGCAGCCCAGGGCTACTAGCGGGGGGGCCGGGGGAGACCCAGTACTTC. Its translation is CASSPGLLAGGPGETQYF.

The chain carries TRBV20-1 and TRBJ1-5, with D possibly matching TRBD1 (5 bases). Trimming left V 6 bases short and J 11 bases short, with 11 bases between. This CDR3 has 10 residues. Germline V gene lookup returns CDR1 DFQATT and CDR2 SNEGSKA (reference sequence). The CDR3 is CSALGGTQHF. The CDR3, as DNA: TGCAGTGCCCTTGGGGGGACCCAGCATTTT.